This T cell receptor beta chain was documented in a study of radiotherapy plus CTLA-4 blockade in lung cancer. Note on this clone: Its cognate antigen is unknown.

Generated by immunoSEQ multiplex PCR, the TCRdb table keeps only in-frame clones and is missing some. The data contain about 66,000 clones, approximately 83% of them singletons. From germline, CDR1 is MRHNA and CDR2 SNTAGT. V lost 6 bases to trimming and J lost 3 bases, with 9 bases between them. This CDR3 spans 13 amino acids. Study-wide points: Researchers report tumor-derived TCR clones expanding in blood after radiotherapy plus ipilimumab.

The sequence was collected from a human donor with non-small cell lung cancer who had a partial response to radiotherapy plus ipilimumab. Specimen: peripheral blood, collected from a patient treated with radiotherapy plus ipilimumab. The V call is TRBV6-4, the J call TRBJ1-5, with D perhaps TRBD1 (6 bases). The CDR3 loop reads CASSRDTNQPQHF. DNA of the CDR3: TGTGCCAGCAGCCGGGACACCAATCAGCCCCAGCATTTT.